Listed below are T cell receptor beta chains from one sample, sequenced in a study of blood T cell repertoires in COVID-19. Produced via immunoSEQ multiplex PCR; TCRdb's table is partial and in-frame only. This table has some 300,000 clones, about 88% appearing once. Sequenced: peripheral blood. These receptors all stem from a man between 65 and 85 years old with acute or convalescent COVID-19. The CDR3 runs from the conserved cysteine through the conserved F or W. Each record gives: CDR3 length, clone size, D gene, J gene, V gene, CDR3 DNA, CDR3 protein. A D gene is named only where the DNA matches it firmly. Not all rows give a size; the values are once, few, many and, for expanded clones, a class.

15,once,TRBD2,TRBJ2-1,TRBV4-2,TGTGCCAGCAGCCAGGGACTAGCGGCCTACAATGAGCAGTTCTTC,CASSQGLAAYNEQFF
14,NA,NA,TRBJ2-3,TRBV7-9,TGTGCCAGCAGCTTATCTCGCGCCGGAGATACGCAGTATTTT,CASSLSRAGDTQYF
16,NA,NA,TRBJ2-2,TRBV11-1,TGTGCCAGCAGCATAGTCTCCTCGGCGAACACCGGGGAGCTGTTTTTT,CASSIVSSANTGELFF
14,NA,NA,TRBJ2-3,TRBV24-1,TGTGCCACCAGTGATTACAGGTTTCCAGATACGCAGTATTTT,CATSDYRFPDTQYF
15,few,NA,TRBJ1-6,TRBV5-5,TGTGCCAGCAGCTTGTCTGGACAGAGAAATTCACCCCTCCACTTT,CASSLSGQRNSPLHF
14,NA,TRBD2,TRBJ2-7,TRBV7-2,TGTGCCAGCAGTCCCGGGGGGGGGCTATACGAGCAGTACTTC,CASSPGGGLYEQYF
12,NA,NA,TRBJ2-5,TRBV2,TGTGCCAGCAGCACAGGGAGGGGGACCCAGTACTTC,CASSTGRGTQYF
13,NA,TRBD1,TRBJ2-1,TRBV5-8,TGTGCCAGCAGCAAGGACAGGGTTAATGAGCAGTTCTTC,CASSKDRVNEQFF
16,few,TRBD2,TRBJ2-1,TRBV5-4,TGTGCCAGCAGCTCCGGACTAGCGGGGGGGTTGGGTGAGCAGTTCTTC,CASSSGLAGGLGEQFF
20,NA,NA,TRBJ2-3,TRBV29-1,TGCAGCGTTGAACCGCTAGGTGGCGAGCAGGGGTACCGTTGGACAGATACGCAGTATTTT,CSVEPLGGEQGYRWTDTQYF
15,NA,NA,TRBJ2-1,TRBV5-1,TGCGCCAGCGCCGACCAGGGGAGCTCCTACAATGAGCAGTTCTTC,CASADQGSSYNEQFF
15,once,TRBD2,TRBJ2-2,TRBV5-1,TGCGCCAGCCGGACTAGCGGGAGTAATACCGGGGAGCTGTTTTTT,CASRTSGSNTGELFF
14,few,NA,TRBJ1-5,TRBV3-1/TRBV3-2,TGTGCCAGCAGCCAAGAGAGGAGCAATCAGCCCCAGCATTTT,CASSQERSNQPQHF
14,NA,NA,TRBJ2-1,TRBV6-2/TRBV6-3,TGTGCCAGCAGTCCCTTCCCCGCGGGGTATGAGCAGTTCTTC,CASSPFPAGYEQFF
15,NA,NA,TRBJ2-7,TRBV24-1,TGTGCCACCAGTGATACCTCGACAGGAACCTACGAGCAGTACTTC,CATSDTSTGTYEQYF
15,NA,NA,TRBJ2-7,TRBV6-5,TGTGCCAGCAGTTACTCGAAGGGGGTCTCTTACGAGCAGTACTTC,CASSYSKGVSYEQYF
14,NA,TRBD1,TRBJ2-2,TRBV19,TGTGCCAGTACCCCGGGACAGGCCCCCGGGGAGCTGTTTTTT,CASTPGQAPGELFF
15,NA,NA,TRBJ1-1,TRBV25-1,TGTGCCAGCAGTGAATGGCTCAGTACCAACACTGAAGCTTTCTTT,CASSEWLSTNTEAFF
15,NA,NA,TRBJ2-3,TRBV24-1,TGTGCCACCAGTGATTTGCGGGACATGGCAGATACGCAGTATTTT,CATSDLRDMADTQYF
15,NA,TRBD2,TRBJ2-3,TRBV2,TGTGCCAGCAGCCCCGGGACTAGCGGGAGTGATACGCAGTATTTT,CASSPGTSGSDTQYF
13,NA,NA,TRBJ1-2,TRBV19,TGTGCCAGTAGTATCGGGGAAGGCTATGGCTACACCTTC,CASSIGEGYGYTF
15,NA,NA,TRBJ1-5,TRBV19,TGTGCCAGTAGTACGTCATGGTCGGGGAATCAGCCCCAGCATTTT,CASSTSWSGNQPQHF
16,once,NA,TRBJ1-1,TRBV5-4,TGTGCCAGCAGCTTACCCTATACAGGGTTAGGCACTGAAGCTTTCTTT,CASSLPYTGLGTEAFF
18,NA,NA,TRBJ2-4,TRBV7-9,TGTGCCAGCAGCCCAGGGGACGGGTGGGCAGTAGCCAAAAACATTCAGTACTTC,CASSPGDGWAVAKNIQYF
14,NA,NA,TRBJ1-3,TRBV11-1,TGTGCCAGCAGCTCACCCACCGGTGGAAACACCATATATTTT,CASSSPTGGNTIYF
14,few,NA,TRBJ1-1,TRBV4-2,TGTGCCAGCAGCCAAGGGACTTCCGGCACTGAAGCTTTCTTT,CASSQGTSGTEAFF
15,NA,NA,TRBJ1-5,TRBV28,TGTGCCAGCAGCCCAAGGGGGGGAGGCAGGCAGCCCCAGCATTTT,CASSPRGGGRQPQHF
17,few,TRBD1,TRBJ1-2,TRBV3-1/TRBV3-2,TGTGCCAGCAGCCAGAGGGACAGGAGACCAGCTAACTATGGCTACACCTTC,CASSQRDRRPANYGYTF
15,NA,NA,TRBJ2-7,TRBV21-1,TGTGCCAGCAGCAGCCTAGCGCTTCTATCCTACGAGCAGTACTTC,CASSSLALLSYEQYF
16,NA,TRBD1,TRBJ1-6,TRBV19,TGTGCCAGTAGTATCGACAGGGGGCATAAGAGTTCACCCCTCCACTTT,CASSIDRGHKSSPLHF
12,NA,NA,TRBJ2-1,TRBV3-1/TRBV3-2,TGTGCCAGCAGCCATTTAGGGGATGAGCAGTTCTTC,CASSHLGDEQFF
12,NA,NA,TRBJ2-7,TRBV28,TGTGCCAGTGAGGGAGTTCTCTACGAGCAGTACTTC,CASEGVLYEQYF
16,NA,TRBD1,TRBJ2-7,TRBV6-5,TGTGCCAGCAGGTACGGACAGAACAGGGGCACCTACGAGCAGTACTTC,CASRYGQNRGTYEQYF
14,NA,NA,TRBJ1-6,TRBV19,TGTGCCAGTAGTACAGCGACTTCCCAGCGACCCCTCCACTTT,CASSTATSQRPLHF
15,NA,TRBD1,TRBJ1-6,TRBV10-2,TGCGCCAGCAGTGTATTGGGACAGGGGCCATCACCCCTCCACTTT,CASSVLGQGPSPLHF
15,NA,TRBD1,TRBJ2-1,TRBV27,TGTGCCAGCAGACCCGACAGGGTACCTTCAAATGAGCAGTTCTTC,CASRPDRVPSNEQFF
14,NA,NA,TRBJ2-3,TRBV5-1,TGCGCCAGCAGCCGGGCCAGCGGGACAGATACGCAGTATTTT,CASSRASGTDTQYF
14,NA,NA,TRBJ1-4,TRBV4-1,TGCGCCAGCAGCCAACGGGGGGGGAGTGAAAAACTGTTTTTT,CASSQRGGSEKLFF
14,NA,NA,TRBJ1-5,TRBV2,TGTGCCAGCACCCACCGTCAGGGGTATCAGCCCCAGCATTTT,CASTHRQGYQPQHF
14,NA,NA,TRBJ1-1,TRBV2,TGTGCCAGCAGTGAGAGGGACTCCAACACTGAAGCTTTCTTT,CASSERDSNTEAFF
15,NA,TRBD1,TRBJ2-7,TRBV3-1/TRBV3-2,TGTGCCAGCAGCCCGGGGACAGTTAGCTCCTACGAGCAGTACTTC,CASSPGTVSSYEQYF
12,NA,NA,TRBJ2-2,TRBV28,TGTGCCAGCAGCTCCTACACCGGGGAGCTGTTTTTT,CASSSYTGELFF
16,NA,NA,TRBJ1-2,TRBV18,TGTGCCAGCTCACCAATGTCCTCTATCCCTAACTATGGCTACACCTTC,CASSPMSSIPNYGYTF
16,NA,TRBD2,TRBJ2-7,TRBV9,TGTGCCAGCAGCGTAAGTGCGGGAGGGCCCTCCTACGAGCAGTACTTC,CASSVSAGGPSYEQYF
13,NA,TRBD1,TRBJ2-7,TRBV2,TGTGCCGGATCGGGACAGGGGGCGTACGAGCAGTACTTC,CAGSGQGAYEQYF
15,NA,TRBD1,TRBJ2-3,TRBV29-1,TGCAGCGTAACGTGGACAGGGGTGAGCGGAGATACGCAGTATTTT,CSVTWTGVSGDTQYF
15,once,TRBD1,TRBJ1-6,TRBV9,TGTGCCAGCAGCGTAAATGCAGGGGGACGTTCACCCCTCCACTTT,CASSVNAGGRSPLHF
17,NA,NA,TRBJ2-3,TRBV3-1/TRBV3-2,TGTGCCAGCAGCCCCTCCCGGGCGCGGGGTGCTACAGATACGCAGTATTTT,CASSPSRARGATDTQYF